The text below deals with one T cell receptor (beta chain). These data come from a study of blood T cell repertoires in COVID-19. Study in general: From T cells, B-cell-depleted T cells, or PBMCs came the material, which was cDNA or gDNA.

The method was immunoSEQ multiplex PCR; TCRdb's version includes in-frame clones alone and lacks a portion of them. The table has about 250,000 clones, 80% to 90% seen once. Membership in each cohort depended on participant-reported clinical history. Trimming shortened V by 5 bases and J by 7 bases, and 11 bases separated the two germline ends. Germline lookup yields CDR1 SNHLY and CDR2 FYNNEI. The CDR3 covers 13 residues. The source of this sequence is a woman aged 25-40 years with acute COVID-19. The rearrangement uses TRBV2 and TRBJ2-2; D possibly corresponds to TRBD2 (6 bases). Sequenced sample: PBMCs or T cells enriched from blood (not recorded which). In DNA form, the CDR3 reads TGTGCCAGCAGTATCGACGGGGGCGGGGAGCTGTTTTTT. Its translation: CASSIDGGGELFF. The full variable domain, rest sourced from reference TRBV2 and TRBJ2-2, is EPEVTQTPSHQVTQMGQEVILRCVPISNHLYFYWYRQILGQKVEFLVSFYNNEISEKSEIFDDQFSVERPDGSNFTLKIRSTKLEDSAMYFCASSIDGGGELFFGEGSRLTVL.